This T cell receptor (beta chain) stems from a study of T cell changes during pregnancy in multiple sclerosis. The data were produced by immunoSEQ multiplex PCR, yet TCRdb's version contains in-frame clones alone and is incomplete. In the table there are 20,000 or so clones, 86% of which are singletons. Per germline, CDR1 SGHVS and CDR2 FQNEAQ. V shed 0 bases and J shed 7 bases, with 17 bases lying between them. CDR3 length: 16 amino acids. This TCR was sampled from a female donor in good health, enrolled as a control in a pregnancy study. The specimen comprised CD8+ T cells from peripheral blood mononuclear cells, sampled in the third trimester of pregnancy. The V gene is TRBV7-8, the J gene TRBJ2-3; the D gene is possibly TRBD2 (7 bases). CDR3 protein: CASSLAPFGGANTQYF. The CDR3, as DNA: TGTGCCAGCAGCTTAGCGCCCTTTGGGGGGGCTAATACGCAGTATTTT.